This TCR beta chain was sequenced during a study of vaccination and CD4 T cells after COVID-19. Whole-study context: Cellular stimulation was performed using overlapping spike peptides derived from SARS-CoV-2, HCoV-NL63, HCoV-OC43 and HCoV-229E. Study outcomes and limitations: Spike mono-reactivity was shown by 304 of 307 vaccine-specific clones in convalescent patients. The appearance of a median approximately 85% of reactive clones in convalescent patients occurred only post-vaccination.

Concerning this clonotype itself: The antigen is undetermined.

Treatment noted: approximately nine-day PBMC culture with coronavirus spike peptide pools or control peptides (ViraFEST assay). Per the germline V gene, CDR1 is SGHNT and CDR2 is YYREEE (reference sequence). V lost 0 bases and J 1 base, leaving 16 bases between the germline ends. The CDR3 length is 17 residues. Sequencing of cultured CD4+ T cell DNA used the Oncomine TCR Beta short-read assay. CD4+ T cells were cultured, and genomic DNA was extracted from them. One entry per CDR3 protein, called by TCRdb with MiXCR from the PCR reads. The top ten hold 14% of the sample, which has over 12,000 distinct CDR3 sequences, over 45% seen once.

The rearrangement links TRBV5-4 to TRBJ2-5; perhaps TRBD1 as D (5 bases). The sequence was collected from a human donor who had recovered from COVID-19. The sequenced sample was CD4+ T cells from blood, cultured in vitro. The CDR3 spells CASSLVIDSSAQETQYF. The CDR3 DNA follows: TGTGCCAGCAGCTTGGTTATAGACAGTTCAGCCCAAGAGACCCAGTACTTC.